This T cell receptor (beta chain) was identified during a study of memory CD8 T cells in hepatitis C reinfection. Study-wide context: Between 3 and 8 weeks after reinfection detection, peak samples were drawn.

CDR3 size: 15 residues. Trimming shortened V by 1 base and J by 2 bases, and 10 bases separated the two germline ends. The germline CDR1 and CDR2 sequences are LNHDA and SQIVND (reference sequence). Note on this clone: Its specificity is not known.

The time point here: peak reinfection, 3 to 8 weeks after reinfection detection. No in vitro expansion preceded TCR sequencing of the sorted cells. Study-wide points: Only a handful of donors prevented definitive conclusions about public clonotypes.

Assay used: immunoSEQ multiplex PCR; TCRdb lists only in-frame clones, some missing. The sample has 40,000 to 45,000 clones; around nine tenths are singletons. The V gene is TRBV19, the J gene TRBJ2-3; D is undetermined. This sequence originates from a man aged 18 to 29 with hepatitis C virus infection. The sample consisted of naive CD8+ T cells sorted from blood. CDR3 loop: CASSIGALDTDTQYF. The CDR3 DNA reads as TGTGCCAGTAGTATAGGAGCCCTAGACACAGATACGCAGTATTTT.